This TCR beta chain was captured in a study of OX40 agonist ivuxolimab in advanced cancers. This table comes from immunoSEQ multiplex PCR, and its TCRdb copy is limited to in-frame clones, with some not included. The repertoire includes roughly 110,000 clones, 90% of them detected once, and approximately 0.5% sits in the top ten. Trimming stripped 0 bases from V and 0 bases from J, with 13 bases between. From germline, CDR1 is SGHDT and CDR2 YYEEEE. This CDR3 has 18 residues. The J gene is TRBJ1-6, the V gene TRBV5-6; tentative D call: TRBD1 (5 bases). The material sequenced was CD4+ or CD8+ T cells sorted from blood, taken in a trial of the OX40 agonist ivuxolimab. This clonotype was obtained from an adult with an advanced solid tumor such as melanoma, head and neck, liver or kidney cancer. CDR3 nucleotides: TGTGCCAGCAGCTTGGAGAGGGGTGGGAGCTCCTATAATTCACCCCTCCACTTT. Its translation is CASSLERGGSSYNSPLHF.